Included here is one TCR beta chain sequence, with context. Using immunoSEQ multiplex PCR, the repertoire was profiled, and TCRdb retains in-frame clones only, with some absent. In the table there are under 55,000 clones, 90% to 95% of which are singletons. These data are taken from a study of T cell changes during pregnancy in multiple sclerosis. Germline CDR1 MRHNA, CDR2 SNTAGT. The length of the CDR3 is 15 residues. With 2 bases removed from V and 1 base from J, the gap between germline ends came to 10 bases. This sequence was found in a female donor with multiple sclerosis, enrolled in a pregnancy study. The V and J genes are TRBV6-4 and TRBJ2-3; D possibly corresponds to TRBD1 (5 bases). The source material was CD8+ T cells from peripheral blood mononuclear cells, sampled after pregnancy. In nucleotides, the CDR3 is TGTGCCAGCAGTGACAGGGGTGGCGGCACAGATACGCAGTATTTT. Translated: CASSDRGGGTDTQYF.